This TCR beta chain appears in the sequencing data of a study of OX40 agonist ivuxolimab in advanced cancers. Looking at the study overall: Ivuxolimab was a fully human IgG2 agonistic monoclonal antibody targeting the costimulatory receptor OX40 (CD134). Intravenous ivuxolimab was administered to patients every 2 weeks at six dose levels: 0.01, 0.1, 0.3, 1.5, 3 and 10 mg/kg. The monotherapy dose-escalation portion (N ≈ 52 patients) of the phase I ivuxolimab trial is reported in the paper. In the dose-escalation cohort, 82.7% of patients were male, and the mean age was 60 years with a range of about 20 to 90. The point of sequencing TCRbeta in the periphery was to test whether ivuxolimab changed TCR sequence diversity and drove clonal T-cell expansion. Of the roughly 51 dose-escalation patients, hepatocellular carcinoma was present in about 19, melanoma in some 15, renal cell carcinoma in 9 and head and neck cancer in 9. Prior anti-PD-1, anti-PD-L1 or anti-CTLA-4 therapy was permitted, and roughly two fifths of dose-escalation patients had received checkpoint inhibitors. Partial responses occurred in three dose-escalation patients, of whom one had hepatocellular carcinoma and two had cutaneous melanoma. Here is what the overall study found, with its caveats: At doses of 0.1 to 3.0 mg/kg, clonal expansion of both CD4+ and CD8+ blood T cells was observed from baseline to week 6. Low levels of normalized T-cell clonal expansion were also shown by some nonresponding patients. The antigen specificity of the peripheral T cells that underwent clonal expansion was not determined. After ivuxolimab, more expanded clones were found on average in CD8+ T cells than in CD4+ T cells. Partial responders in the 0.1-3.0 mg/kg groups had among the lowest normalized peripheral clonal expansion, especially among CD8+ T cells.

To sequence the TCRbeta CDR3 region, genomic DNA was isolated from the sorted cells. The immunoSEQ Assay was used to sequence the TCRbeta CDR3 regions. As stored in TCRdb, this immuneACCESS dataset retains in-frame rearrangements with V and J assigned. A fraction of the clones does not appear; measured against another copy, unresolved V genes explain less than half of the discrepancy, and the remainder lacks a known reason. This sample is represented by about 45,000 clones; 80% of them were singletons. The ten largest clones represent 5% to 6.5% of the sample. Spanning cysteine to phenylalanine, the CDR3 consists of 14 amino acids. Kept here is only the CDR3 DNA, which spans 42 bases and is read in frame from base 1. The CDR1 and CDR2 encoded by the germline V gene are MNHEY and SVGAGI. At the junction V is shortened by 6 bases and J by 8 bases; bases outside the gene matches: 8. Remarks on this clone: Its antigen remains undetermined. The record has no base qualities; no much larger clone is one base away.

Patients with autoimmune disease history or receiving systemic immunosuppression were excluded from the trial. Peripheral blood for TCR sequencing was drawn from every dose cohort at baseline, at cycle 4 day 1 and at cycle 7 day 1. The samples were taken from a phase I, first-in-human, multicenter, open-label dose-escalation trial of ivuxolimab. Adults with locally advanced or metastatic head and neck squamous cell, hepatocellular, melanoma or renal cell carcinoma were enrolled in the trial. Before TCR sequencing, CD4+ and CD8+ T cells were separately sorted from peripheral blood. The material sequenced was CD4+ or CD8+ T cells sorted from blood, taken in a trial of the OX40 agonist ivuxolimab. The receptor comes from an adult with an advanced solid tumor such as melanoma, head and neck, liver or kidney cancer. This chain is built from TRBV6-5 and TRBJ1-2; TRBD1 fits 11 bases in the junction. The sequenced DNA: TGTGCCAGCAGAGCGGGGGGGACAGGGGGAGGCTACACCTTC. It translates as CASRAGGTGGGYTF.